This T cell receptor beta chain comes out of a study of cytomegalovirus exposure and HLA in healthy donors. Losses at the gene ends were 3 bases for V and 2 bases for J; bases not matched to a gene: 7. Looked up from germline, CDR1 is SGHVS and CDR2 is FNYEAQ. CDR3 length: 16 amino acids. Comments on this clone: What it binds is unknown.

PCR involved 60 Vbeta and 13 Jbeta primers. The repertoire was sequenced with immunoSEQ multiplex PCR; TCRdb's copy has only in-frame clones and lacks some. The sample records 100,000 to 150,000 clones, approximately 77% being singletons. Notes on the study in general: A few CMV-associated chains proved CMV antigen-specific in vitro. Presence/absence comparisons presumed near-even sequencing depth among donors. Most TCR beta V segments were productive about 90% or about 30% of the time in an earlier analysis.

The chain joins TRBV7-6 to TRBJ2-1; 7 bases map to TRBD2. Sequencing input: PBMCs. This sequence was found in a woman aged 60-75 years in good health and CMV-seronegative. The CDR3 nucleotides are TGTGCCAGCAGCTTGGGAGGGAGCGTACCCTACAATGAGCAGTTCTTC. Translation gives CASSLGGSVPYNEQFF.